Below, 20 T cell receptor beta chains from the same sample are listed, as sequenced in a study of blood T cell repertoires in COVID-19. Sequencing used immunoSEQ multiplex PCR; TCRdb keeps in-frame clones, though not all of them. The table lists about 370,000 clones, around 92% of them singletons, with 1.5% to 2% in the top ten. The specimen was PBMCs or T cells enriched from blood (not recorded which). All receptors derive from a woman under 40 who had recovered from COVID-19.

This rearrangement joins TRBV10-3 to TRBJ1-1, with TRBD1 identical over 11 bases. Per the germline V gene, CDR1 is ENHRY and CDR2 is SYGVKD. CDR3 length: 11 residues. The trim removed 11 bases at V and 11 bases at J, leaving 7 bases unmatched. Here the CDR3 DNA reads TGTGCCGTCCGGACAGGGGGCTATGCTTTCTTT. Encoded protein: CAVRTGGYAFF.

The CDR3 protein is CASSEEVQGGTEAFF. As DNA, the CDR3 is TGTGCCAGCAGTGAGGAAGTCCAGGGGGGCACTGAAGCTTTCTTT. The V and J genes are TRBV2 and TRBJ1-1; TRBD1 matches at 7 bases. The V segment lost 3 bases and the J segment 4 bases; nucleotides outside the gene matches: 8. This CDR3 comprises 15 residues. CDR1 and CDR2 (germline): SNHLY, FYNNEI.

This chain joins TRBV18 and TRBJ1-6; the D gene is possibly TRBD1 (5 bases). The CDR3 sequence is 15 residues long. Trimming took off 2 bases at V and 8 bases at J, with 13 bases between the two ends. CDR1 is KGHSH and CDR2 is LQKENI in the germline V gene. Here the CDR3 reads CASSPFQGSDSPLHF. The CDR3, as DNA: TGTGCCAGCTCACCATTTCAGGGTAGTGATTCACCCCTCCACTTT.

This chain uses TRBV18 with TRBJ1-5; possibly TRBD1 for D (5 bases). The V gene's germline CDR1 is KGHSH and CDR2 LQKENI. V lost 2 bases, J lost 2 bases, and 13 bases lay in between. The CDR3 loop spans 16 amino acids. The CDR3 reads CASSPGFVQGNQPQHF. The CDR3 DNA reads TGTGCCAGCTCACCAGGGTTCGTACAGGGCAATCAGCCCCAGCATTTT. Full variable domain (missing parts from reference TRBV18 and TRBJ1-5): NAGVMQNPRHLVRRRGQEARLRCSPMKGHSHVYWYRQLPEEGLKFMVYLQKENIIDESGMPKERFSAEFPKEGPSILRIQQVVRGDSAAYFCASSPGFVQGNQPQHFGDGTRLSIL.

This clone is a singleton in its sample. The J gene is TRBJ2-7, the V gene TRBV7-2; D is perhaps TRBD1 (5 bases). This CDR3 is 13 amino acids long. Deletions cut 5 bases from V and 4 bases from J, with 12 bases between. In germline, CDR1 is SGHTA, CDR2 FQGNSA. The CDR3 is CASSQGIAYEQYF. The CDR3 coding sequence is TGTGCCAGCAGCCAGGGTATAGCTTACGAGCAGTACTTC.

The genes are TRBV4-2 and TRBJ2-7, with 12 bases that match TRBD1. V gave up 0 bases and J gave up 5 bases; unmatched junction bases: 5. The CDR3 is 16 amino acids. Germline CDR1 and CDR2: LGHNA and YNFKEQ. CDR3 sequence reads: CASSQDRGQGANEQYF. CDR3 DNA: TGTGCCAGCAGCCAAGATAGGGGACAGGGGGCCAACGAGCAGTACTTC.

The chain recombines TRBV28 with TRBJ2-1, with D possibly being TRBD1 (6 bases). Germline CDR1 MDHEN, CDR2 SYDVKM. This CDR3 has 15 residues. V lost 1 base and J lost 2, with 9 bases in between. CDR3 DNA: TGTGCCAGCAGTTTATTCAGGGGTCCCTACAATGAGCAGTTCTTC. Translating it yields CASSLFRGPYNEQFF.

The chain carries TRBV7-2 and TRBJ1-5, with D possibly TRBD1 on 6 matching bases. V lost 1 base to trimming and J lost 6 bases, with 16 bases between them. CDR1 and CDR2 from the germline V gene are SGHTA and FQGNSA. The CDR3 extends over 16 amino acids. CDR3 nucleotide sequence: TGTGCCAGCAGCTTAGTGGGGGCAGGGATTTTTCAGCCCCAGCATTTT. It encodes CASSLVGAGIFQPQHF.

V gene TRBV11-2 combines with J gene TRBJ2-1; weak D call: TRBD2 (5 bases). The CDR3 covers 17 residues. V lost 5 bases and J 0 bases, leaving 17 bases between the germline ends. The germline CDR1 and CDR2 sequences are SGHAT and FQNNGV. CDR3 nucleotides: TGTGCCAGCAGCCGAACCGGGATCCTTAGCTCCTACAATGAGCAGTTCTTC. Its protein is CASSRTGILSSYNEQFF.

The V call is TRBV6-4, the J call TRBJ2-1; TRBD2 matches 9 bases. The V gene end was trimmed by 3 bases and the J gene end by 3 bases; junction bases not matched to a gene: 18. CDR1 MRHNA and CDR2 SNTAGT come from the germline V gene. This CDR3 is 20 amino acids long. The CDR3 loop reads CASSEPKGAGGPSYYNEQFF. CDR3 DNA sequence: TGTGCCAGCAGTGAGCCCAAGGGGGCGGGAGGGCCATCCTACTACAATGAGCAGTTCTTC.

The V gene is TRBV27, the J gene TRBJ2-2; 8 bases fit TRBD2. Germline CDR1 reads MNHEY; CDR2 reads SMNVEV (reference sequence). The trim removed 5 bases at V and 7 bases at J, leaving 18 bases unmatched. CDR3 length equals 18 residues. CDR3 sequence: CASSPGSPLAGGVGELFF. DNA for the CDR3: TGTGCCAGCAGTCCCGGCTCACCGCTAGCGGGCGGTGTCGGGGAGCTGTTTTTT.

This clone was detected only once. Within the sample, other DNA sequences also encode this same CDR3. This chain links TRBV5-1 with TRBJ1-4, with 12 bases that match TRBD1. CDR3 length equals 14 residues. From germline, CDR1 is SGHRS and CDR2 YFSETQ. The junction had 2 bases not matched to a gene; V was cut back by 3 bases and J by 8 bases. CDR3 amino acids: CASSSGQGAEKLFF. The CDR3 bases are TGCGCCAGCAGCTCGGGACAGGGGGCGGAAAAACTGTTTTTT.

The V gene is TRBV29-1, the J gene TRBJ2-2, with a tentative D call TRBD1 (5 bases). The V gene's germline CDR1 is SQVTM and CDR2 ANQGSEA. V lost 5 bases and J 7 bases, leaving 8 bases between the germline ends. This CDR3 is built from 11 residues. CDR3 DNA: TGCAGCGTTAAACAGGACGGGGAGCTGTTTTTT. Residues: CSVKQDGELFF.

This chain uses TRBV5-6 with TRBJ2-1, with a weak D call TRBD1 (5 bases). The germline gives CDR1 SGHDT, CDR2 YYEEEE. The CDR3 totals 13 residues. V was pared by 0 bases and J by 6 bases, with 7 bases between. The CDR3 nucleotides read TGTGCCAGCAGCTTGGACAGGAGCAATGAGCAGTTCTTC. Translating gives CASSLDRSNEQFF. Variable domain in full (rest from reference TRBV5-6 and TRBJ2-1): DAGVTQSPTHLIKTRGQQVTLRCSPKSGHDTVSWYQQALGQGPQFIFQYYEEEERQRGNFPDRFSGHQFPNYSSELNVNALLLGDSALYLCASSLDRSNEQFFGPGTRLTVL.

This clone is a singleton in its sample. The chain combines TRBV24-1 with TRBJ2-5; the match to TRBD2 covers 12 bases. After removal of 10 bases from V and 7 bases from J, the junction contained 6 bases not matched to a gene. The CDR3 length is 13 residues. Germline V CDR1 and CDR2: KGHDR, SFDVKD. CDR3 DNA: TGTGCCACGGAGACTAGCGGGAGTGGGACCCAGTACTTC. Amino acids: CATETSGSGTQYF.

V usage is TRBV7-3 and J usage is TRBJ1-2, with D perhaps TRBD1 (6 bases). Trimming stripped 0 bases from V and 2 bases from J, with 13 bases between. The germline gives CDR1 SGHTA, CDR2 FQGTGA. The CDR3 has 16 residues. This CDR3 is CASSLTGGGSNYGYTF. DNA for the CDR3: TGTGCCAGCAGCTTAACCGGCGGGGGCAGCAACTATGGCTACACCTTC.

The J gene is TRBJ2-2, the V gene TRBV6-2 or TRBV6-3; 7 bases align to TRBD2. J gave up 4 bases and V 6 bases, and 8 bases lay outside the gene matches. The CDR3 loop spans 15 amino acids. Per germline, CDR1 MNHEY and CDR2 SVGEGT. The CDR3 bases are TGTGCCAGCAGCCCCACCCGACTAGCCACCGGGGAGCTGTTTTTT. Its protein is CASSPTRLATGELFF.

Here the CDR3 DNA reads TGCGCCAGCAGCGAGAACAGGGTAACTTTCTTT. Encoded protein: CASSENRVTFF. The chain has TRBV5-1 and TRBJ1-1, with D possibly being TRBD1 (6 bases). This CDR3 is built from 11 residues. Trimming took off 4 bases at V and 12 bases at J, with 13 bases between the two ends. Germline V CDR1 and CDR2: SGHRS, YFSETQ.

This chain joins TRBV6-5 and TRBJ1-6; TRBD1 is a possible D gene (6 bases). This CDR3 contains 14 residues. Trimming cost V 4 bases and J 6 bases, with 10 bases left between them. The germline V gene encodes CDR1 MNHEY and CDR2 SVGAGI. CDR3 in DNA: TGTGCCAGCAGTTTTACAGGGCTTAATTCACCCCTCCACTTT. Protein: CASSFTGLNSPLHF.

The chain joins TRBV18 to TRBJ2-2; D gene unclear. The CDR3 has 16 residues. V was cut by 1 base and J by 0 bases, with 9 bases left in between. CDR1 is KGHSH, CDR2 LQKENI, per germline. As DNA, the CDR3 is TGTGCCAGCTCACCACTTTCGCGTACGAACACCGGGGAGCTGTTTTTT. Encoded protein: CASSPLSRTNTGELFF.